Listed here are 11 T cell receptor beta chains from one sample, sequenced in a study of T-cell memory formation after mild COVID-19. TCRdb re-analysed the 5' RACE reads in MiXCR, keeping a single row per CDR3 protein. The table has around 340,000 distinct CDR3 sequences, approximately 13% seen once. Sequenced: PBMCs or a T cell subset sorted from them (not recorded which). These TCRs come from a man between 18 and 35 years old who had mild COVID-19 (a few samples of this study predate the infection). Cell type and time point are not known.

The CDR3 reads CASSVLSGGRQETQYF. DNA for the CDR3: TGTGCCAGCAGCGTTCTTAGCGGGGGGAGACAAGAGACCCAGTACTTC. The gene calls are TRBV9 and TRBJ2-5; the match to TRBD2 covers 10 bases. In germline, CDR1 is SGDLS, CDR2 YYNGEE. V shed 2 bases, J shed 2 bases, and the junction held 6 bases outside the gene matches. The CDR3 covers 16 residues.

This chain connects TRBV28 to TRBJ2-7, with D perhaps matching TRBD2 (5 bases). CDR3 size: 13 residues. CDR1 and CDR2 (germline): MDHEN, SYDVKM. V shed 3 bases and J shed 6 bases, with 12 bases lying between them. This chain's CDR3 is CASSLVGSGEQYV. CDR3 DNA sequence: TGTGCCAGCAGTTTGGTCGGCAGCGGCGAGCAGTACGTC.

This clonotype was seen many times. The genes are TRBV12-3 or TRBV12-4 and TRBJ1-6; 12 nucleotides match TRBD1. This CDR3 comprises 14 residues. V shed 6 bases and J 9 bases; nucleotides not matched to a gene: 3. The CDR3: CASRGTGGFSPLHF. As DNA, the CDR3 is TGTGCCAGCAGGGGGACAGGGGGCTTTTCACCCCTCCACTTT.

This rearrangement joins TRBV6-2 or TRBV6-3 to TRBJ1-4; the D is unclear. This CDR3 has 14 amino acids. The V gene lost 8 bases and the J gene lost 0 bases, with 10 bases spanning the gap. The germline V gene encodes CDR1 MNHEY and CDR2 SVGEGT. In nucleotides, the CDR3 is TGTGCCAGCCGGGAACATTCAACTAATGAAAAACTGTTTTTT. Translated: CASREHSTNEKLFF.

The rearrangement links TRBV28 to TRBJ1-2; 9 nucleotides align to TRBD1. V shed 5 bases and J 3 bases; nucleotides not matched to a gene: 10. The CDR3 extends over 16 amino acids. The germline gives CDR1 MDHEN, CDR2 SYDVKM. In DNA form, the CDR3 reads TGTGCCAGCAGTCGAACGATCCGGGACAGGGACTATGGCTACACCTTC. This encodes CASSRTIRDRDYGYTF.

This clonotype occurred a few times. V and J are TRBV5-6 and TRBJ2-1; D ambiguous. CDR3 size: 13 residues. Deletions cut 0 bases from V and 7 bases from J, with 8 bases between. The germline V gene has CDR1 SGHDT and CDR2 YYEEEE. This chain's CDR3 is CASSLGLPNEQFF. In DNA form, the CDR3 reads TGTGCCAGCAGCTTGGGTCTTCCGAATGAGCAGTTCTTC.

CDR3 nucleotides: TGTGCCAGCAGACGTGCTTGGGGTAGCAATCAGCCCCAGCATTTT. Encoded protein: CASRRAWGSNQPQHF. V gene TRBV7-2 combines with J gene TRBJ1-5, with D uncertain. CDR3 length equals 15 residues. CDR1 is SGHTA and CDR2 is FQGNSA in the germline V gene. Trimming took 6 bases from V and 0 from J, leaving 12 bases between them. Combining the CDR3 with reference TRBV7-2 and TRBJ1-5 gives the whole variable domain GAGVSQSPSNKVTEKGKDVELRCDPISGHTALYWYRQSLGQGLEFLIYFQGNSAPDKSGLPSDRFSAERTGGSVSTLTIQRTQQEDSAVYLCASRRAWGSNQPQHFGDGTRLSIL.

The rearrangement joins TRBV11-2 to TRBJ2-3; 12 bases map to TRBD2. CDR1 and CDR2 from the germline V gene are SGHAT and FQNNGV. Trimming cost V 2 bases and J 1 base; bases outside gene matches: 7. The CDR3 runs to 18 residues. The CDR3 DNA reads TGTGCCAGCAGCTTAACCCTCTCTAGCGGGGGGGGCACAGATACGCAGTATTTT. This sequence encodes CASSLTLSSGGGTDTQYF.

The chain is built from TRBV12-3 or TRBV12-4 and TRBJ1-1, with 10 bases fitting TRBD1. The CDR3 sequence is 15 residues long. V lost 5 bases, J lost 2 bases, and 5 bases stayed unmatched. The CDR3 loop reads CASSVGQGVNTEAFF. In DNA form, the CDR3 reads TGTGCCAGCAGTGTTGGACAGGGGGTTAACACTGAAGCTTTCTTT.

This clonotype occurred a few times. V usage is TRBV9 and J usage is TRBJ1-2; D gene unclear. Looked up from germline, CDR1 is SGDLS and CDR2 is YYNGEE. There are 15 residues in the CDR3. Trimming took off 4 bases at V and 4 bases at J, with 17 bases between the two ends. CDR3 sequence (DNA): TGTGCCAGCAGCCCCCGCCGGGAGCGTATCTATGGCTACACCTTC. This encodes CASSPRRERIYGYTF.

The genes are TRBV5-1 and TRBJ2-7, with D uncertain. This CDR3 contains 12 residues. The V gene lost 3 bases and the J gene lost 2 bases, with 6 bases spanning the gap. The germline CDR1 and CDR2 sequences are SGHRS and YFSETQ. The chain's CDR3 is CASSSVPYEQYF. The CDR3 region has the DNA TGCGCCAGCAGCTCGGTCCCCTACGAGCAGTACTTC.